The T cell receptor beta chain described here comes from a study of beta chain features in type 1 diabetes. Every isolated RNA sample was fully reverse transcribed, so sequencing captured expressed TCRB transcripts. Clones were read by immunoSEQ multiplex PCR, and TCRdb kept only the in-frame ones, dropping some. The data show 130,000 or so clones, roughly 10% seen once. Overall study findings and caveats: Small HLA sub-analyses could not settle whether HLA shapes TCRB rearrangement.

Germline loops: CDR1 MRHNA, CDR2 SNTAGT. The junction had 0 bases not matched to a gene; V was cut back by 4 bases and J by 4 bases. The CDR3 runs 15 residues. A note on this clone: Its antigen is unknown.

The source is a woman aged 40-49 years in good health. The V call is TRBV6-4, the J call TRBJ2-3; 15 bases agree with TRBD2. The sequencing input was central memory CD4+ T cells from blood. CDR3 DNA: TGTGCCAGCAGTGGGACTAGCGGGGGGGCAGATACGCAGTATTTT. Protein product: CASSGTSGGADTQYF.